This TCR beta chain came from a study of T cell responses to AZD1222 COVID-19 vaccine. V shed 0 bases, J shed 3 bases, and the junction held 16 bases outside the gene matches. There are 19 residues in the CDR3. Per germline, CDR1 LGHNA and CDR2 YNFKEQ. Assay used: immunoSEQ multiplex PCR; TCRdb lists only in-frame clones, some missing. The sample includes around 110,000 clones, 90% of them seen just once. The sample was peripheral blood, taken 28 days after the second AZD1222 dose. This chain uses TRBV4-2 with TRBJ2-7; 8 positions agree with TRBD2. The clonotype was recovered from an adult who received the AZD1222 COVID-19 vaccine. The CDR3 loop reads CASSQEKGTGTRIYYEQYF. The CDR3 nucleotides are TGTGCCAGCAGCCAAGAAAAAGGAACCGGGACTAGAATTTACTACGAGCAGTACTTC.